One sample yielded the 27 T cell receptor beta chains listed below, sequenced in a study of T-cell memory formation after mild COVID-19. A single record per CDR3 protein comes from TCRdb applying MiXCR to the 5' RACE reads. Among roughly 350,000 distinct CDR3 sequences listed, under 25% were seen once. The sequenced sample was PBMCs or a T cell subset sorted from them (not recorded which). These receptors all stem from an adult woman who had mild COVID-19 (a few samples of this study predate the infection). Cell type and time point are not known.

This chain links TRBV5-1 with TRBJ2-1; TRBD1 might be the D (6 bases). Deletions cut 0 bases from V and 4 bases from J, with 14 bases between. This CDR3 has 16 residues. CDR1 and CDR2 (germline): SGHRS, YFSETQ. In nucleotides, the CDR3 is TGCGCCAGCAGCTTGGGATTCGCGGACAGTTACAATGAGCAGTTCTTC. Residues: CASSLGFADSYNEQFF.

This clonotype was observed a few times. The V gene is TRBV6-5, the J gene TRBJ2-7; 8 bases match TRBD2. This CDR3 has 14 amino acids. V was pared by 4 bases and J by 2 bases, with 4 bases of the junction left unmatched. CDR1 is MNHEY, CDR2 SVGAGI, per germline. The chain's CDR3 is CASSWTSIPYEQYF. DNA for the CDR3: TGTGCCAGCAGTTGGACTAGCATACCCTACGAGCAGTACTTC.

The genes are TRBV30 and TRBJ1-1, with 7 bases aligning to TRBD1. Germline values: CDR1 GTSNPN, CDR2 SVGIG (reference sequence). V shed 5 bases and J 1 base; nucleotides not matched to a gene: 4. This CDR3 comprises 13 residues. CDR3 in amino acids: CAWDRDRNTEAFF. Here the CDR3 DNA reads TGTGCCTGGGACCGGGACAGGAACACTGAAGCTTTCTTT. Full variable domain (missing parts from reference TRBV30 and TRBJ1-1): SQTIHQWPATLVQPVGSPLSLECTVEGTSNPNLYWYRQAAGRGLQLLFYSVGIGQISSEVPQNLSASRPQDRQFILSSKKLLLSDSGFYLCAWDRDRNTEAFFGQGTRLTVV.

The CDR3 DNA sequence: TGTGCCAGCTCACTACTAGCGGGACAGGGTCCCAACGAGCAGTACTTC. It codes for CASSLLAGQGPNEQYF. V is TRBV18 and J is TRBJ2-7; possibly TRBD2 for D (10 bases). The length of the CDR3 is 16 residues. Trimming pared 4 bases from V and 5 bases from J, leaving 21 bases between. CDR1 is KGHSH, CDR2 LQKENI, per germline.

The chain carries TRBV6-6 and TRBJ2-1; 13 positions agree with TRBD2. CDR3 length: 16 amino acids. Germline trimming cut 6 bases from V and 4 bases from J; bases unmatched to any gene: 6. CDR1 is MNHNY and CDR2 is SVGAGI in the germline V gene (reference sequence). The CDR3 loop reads CASSARTSGGYNEQFF. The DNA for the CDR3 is TGTGCCAGCAGCGCCCGGACTAGCGGGGGATACAATGAGCAGTTCTTC.

For the CDR3, the DNA is TGTGCCAGCAGCCATTATGCCGGGACAGGGGCTGCAGGAAACACCATATATTTT. The encoded protein is CASSHYAGTGAAGNTIYF. The chain uses TRBV4-2 and TRBJ1-3; TRBD1 matches 10 bases. CDR1 LGHNA and CDR2 YNFKEQ come from the germline V gene. This CDR3 spans 18 amino acids. The trim removed 3 bases at V and 4 bases at J, leaving 12 bases unmatched.

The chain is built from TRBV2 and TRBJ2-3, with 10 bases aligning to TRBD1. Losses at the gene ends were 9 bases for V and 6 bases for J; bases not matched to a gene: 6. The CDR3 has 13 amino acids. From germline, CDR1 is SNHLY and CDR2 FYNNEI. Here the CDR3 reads CARGQGDPDTQYF. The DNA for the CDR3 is TGTGCCAGAGGACAGGGGGACCCGGATACGCAGTATTTT.

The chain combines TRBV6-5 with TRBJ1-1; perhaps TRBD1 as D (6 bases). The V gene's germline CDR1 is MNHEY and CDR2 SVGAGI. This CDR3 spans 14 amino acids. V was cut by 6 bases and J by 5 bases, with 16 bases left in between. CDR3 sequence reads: CASRPDRKITEAFF. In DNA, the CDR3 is TGTGCCAGCAGACCCGACAGGAAGATTACTGAAGCTTTCTTT.

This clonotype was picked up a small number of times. DNA of the CDR3: TGTGCCACCAGTGATTTGAGGGAGGGGGCGAATGAGCAGTTCTTC. Its translation is CATSDLREGANEQFF. The chain is built from TRBV24-1 and TRBJ2-1; D assignment may be TRBD1 or TRBD2 (7 bases each). CDR3 length: 15 residues. CDR1 and CDR2 (germline): KGHDR, SFDVKD. Trimming pared 0 bases from V and 7 bases from J, leaving 12 bases between.

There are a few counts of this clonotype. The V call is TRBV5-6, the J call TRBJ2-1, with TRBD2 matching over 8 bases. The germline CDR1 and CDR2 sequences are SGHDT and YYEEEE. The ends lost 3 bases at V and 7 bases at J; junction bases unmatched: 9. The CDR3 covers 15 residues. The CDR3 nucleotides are TGTGCCAGCAGCTGGGGCCCGATAGCGGGAAATGAGCAGTTCTTC. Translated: CASSWGPIAGNEQFF.

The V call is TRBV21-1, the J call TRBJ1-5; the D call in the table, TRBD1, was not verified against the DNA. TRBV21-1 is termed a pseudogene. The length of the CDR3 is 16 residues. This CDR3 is CASSSRGQGSNQPQHF. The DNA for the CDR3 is TGTGCCAGCAGCTCGAGGGGACAGGGGAGCAATCAGCCCCAGCATTTT.

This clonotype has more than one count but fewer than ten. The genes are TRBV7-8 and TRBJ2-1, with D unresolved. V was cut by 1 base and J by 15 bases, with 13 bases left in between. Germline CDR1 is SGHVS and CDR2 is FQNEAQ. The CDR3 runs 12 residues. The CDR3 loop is CASSLVPPPTFF. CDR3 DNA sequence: TGTGCCAGCAGCTTAGTGCCTCCCCCGACGTTCTTC.

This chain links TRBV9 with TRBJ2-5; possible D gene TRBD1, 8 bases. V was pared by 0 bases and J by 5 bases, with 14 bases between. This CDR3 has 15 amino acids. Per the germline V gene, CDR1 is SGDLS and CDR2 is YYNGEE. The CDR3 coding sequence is TGTGCCAGCAGCGTAGGGACAGGGAGGGTGGAGACCCAGTACTTC. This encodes CASSVGTGRVETQYF.

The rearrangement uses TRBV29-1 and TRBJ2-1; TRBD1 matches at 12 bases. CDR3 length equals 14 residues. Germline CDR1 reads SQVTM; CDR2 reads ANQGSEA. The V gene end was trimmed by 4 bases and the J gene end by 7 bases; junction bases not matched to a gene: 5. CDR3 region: CSVAGQGARNEQFF. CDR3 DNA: TGCAGCGTTGCGGGACAGGGGGCAAGAAATGAGCAGTTCTTC.

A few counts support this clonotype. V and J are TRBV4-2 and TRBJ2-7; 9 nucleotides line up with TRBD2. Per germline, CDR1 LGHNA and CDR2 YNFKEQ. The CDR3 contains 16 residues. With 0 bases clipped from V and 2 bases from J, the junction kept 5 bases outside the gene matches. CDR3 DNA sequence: TGTGCCAGCAGCCAAGAAGTGGCGGGGGGGGCCTACGAGCAGTACTTC. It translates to CASSQEVAGGAYEQYF.

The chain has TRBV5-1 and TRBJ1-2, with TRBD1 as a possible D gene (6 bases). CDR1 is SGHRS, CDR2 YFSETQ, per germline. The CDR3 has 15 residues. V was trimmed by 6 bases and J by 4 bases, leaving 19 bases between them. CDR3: CASTNDPGQAYGYTF. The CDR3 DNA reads TGCGCCAGCACCAATGACCCGGGACAAGCCTATGGCTACACCTTC.

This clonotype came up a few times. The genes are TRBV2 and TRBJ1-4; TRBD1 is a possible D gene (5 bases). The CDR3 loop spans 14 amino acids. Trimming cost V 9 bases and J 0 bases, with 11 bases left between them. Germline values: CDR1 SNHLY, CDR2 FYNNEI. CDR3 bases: TGTGCCAGTACTGGGGGGGCAACTAATGAAAAACTGTTTTTT. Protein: CASTGGATNEKLFF.

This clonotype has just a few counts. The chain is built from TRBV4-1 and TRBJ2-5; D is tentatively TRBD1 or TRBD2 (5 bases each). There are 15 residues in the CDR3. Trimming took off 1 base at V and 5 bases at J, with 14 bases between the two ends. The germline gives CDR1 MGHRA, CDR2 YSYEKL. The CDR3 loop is CASSQVLGAGETQYF. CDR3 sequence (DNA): TGCGCCAGCAGCCAAGTTCTGGGAGCAGGGGAGACCCAGTACTTC.

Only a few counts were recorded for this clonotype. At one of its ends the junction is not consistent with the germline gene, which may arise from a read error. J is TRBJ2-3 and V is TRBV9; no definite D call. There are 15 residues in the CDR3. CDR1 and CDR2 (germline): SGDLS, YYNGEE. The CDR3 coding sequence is TGTGCCAGCAGCGTAGCTACGGAGAGTGGTAATACCCAGTATTTT. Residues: CASSVATESGNTQYF.

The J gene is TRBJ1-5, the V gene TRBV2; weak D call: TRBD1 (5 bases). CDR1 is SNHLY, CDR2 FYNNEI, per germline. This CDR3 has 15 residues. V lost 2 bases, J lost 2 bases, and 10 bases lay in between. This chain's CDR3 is CASSEQGDRNQPQHF. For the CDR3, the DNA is TGTGCCAGCAGTGAACAGGGTGATCGCAATCAGCCCCAGCATTTT.

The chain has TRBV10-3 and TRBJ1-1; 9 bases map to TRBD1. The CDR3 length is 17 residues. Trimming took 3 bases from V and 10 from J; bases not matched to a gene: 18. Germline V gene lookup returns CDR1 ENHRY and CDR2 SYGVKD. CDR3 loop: CAISDPRGGQGSEGAFF. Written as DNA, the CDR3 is TGTGCCATCAGTGATCCTCGGGGCGGACAGGGGTCCGAGGGAGCTTTCTTT.

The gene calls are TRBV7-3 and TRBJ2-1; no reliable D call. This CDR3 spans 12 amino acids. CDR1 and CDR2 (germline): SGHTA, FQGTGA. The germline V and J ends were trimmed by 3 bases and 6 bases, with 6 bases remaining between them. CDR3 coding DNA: TGTGCCAGCAGCTTTATCCCCAATGAGCAGTTCTTC. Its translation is CASSFIPNEQFF.

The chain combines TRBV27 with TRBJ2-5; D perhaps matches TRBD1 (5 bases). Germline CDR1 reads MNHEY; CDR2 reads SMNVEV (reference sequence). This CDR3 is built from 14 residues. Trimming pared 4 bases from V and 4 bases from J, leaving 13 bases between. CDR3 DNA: TGTGCCAGCAGTTCGGACACCTCAGGAGAGACCCAGTACTTC. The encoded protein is CASSSDTSGETQYF.

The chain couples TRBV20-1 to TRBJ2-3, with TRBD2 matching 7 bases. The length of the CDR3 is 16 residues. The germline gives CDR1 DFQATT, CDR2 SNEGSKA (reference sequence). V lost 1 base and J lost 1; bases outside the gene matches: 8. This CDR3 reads CSARGIGRWRTDTQYF. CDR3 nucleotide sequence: TGCAGTGCTAGAGGTATCGGGAGGTGGCGCACAGATACGCAGTATTTT.

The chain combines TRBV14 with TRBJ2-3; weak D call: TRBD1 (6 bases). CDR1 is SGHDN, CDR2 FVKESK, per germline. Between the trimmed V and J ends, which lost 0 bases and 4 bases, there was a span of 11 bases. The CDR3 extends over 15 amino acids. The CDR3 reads CASSQEGYRADTQYF. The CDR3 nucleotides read TGTGCCAGCAGCCAAGAAGGTTACAGGGCAGATACGCAGTATTTT.

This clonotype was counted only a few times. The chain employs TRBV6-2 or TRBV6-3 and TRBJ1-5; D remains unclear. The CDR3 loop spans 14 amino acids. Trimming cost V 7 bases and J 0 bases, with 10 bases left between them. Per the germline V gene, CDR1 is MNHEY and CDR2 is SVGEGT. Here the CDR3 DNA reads TGTGCCAGCAATGGCGGCAATAGCAATCAGCCCCAGCATTTT. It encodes CASNGGNSNQPQHF.

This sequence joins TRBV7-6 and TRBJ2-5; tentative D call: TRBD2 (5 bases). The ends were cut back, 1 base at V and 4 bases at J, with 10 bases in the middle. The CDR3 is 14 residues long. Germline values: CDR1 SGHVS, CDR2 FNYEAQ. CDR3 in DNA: TGTGCCAGCAGCTTAGAGGGAGTTTTAGAGACCCAGTACTTC. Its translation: CASSLEGVLETQYF.